This T cell receptor (beta chain) comes out of a study of shared clonotypes between healthy human individuals. Points on this clone: Its specificity is not known.

An approximately 210 ng quantity of DNA, roughly 30,000 T cell genomes, went into the sorted-subset replicate PCRs. The repertoire was sequenced with immunoSEQ multiplex PCR; TCRdb's copy has only in-frame clones and lacks some. This table holds some 2.4 million clones, under 95% found once. Study-level results: A handful of donors shared approximately 5% of their naive CD4 clonotypes.

Germline V gives CDR1 SGHDN, CDR2 FVKESK. Unmatched junction bases numbered 8, after V lost 4 bases and J lost 2 bases. The CDR3 has 15 amino acids. The sequenced sample was naive CD4+ T cells from PBMCs. The sample's subset: CD45RA+ positively selected. The V and J genes are TRBV14 and TRBJ2-7; 7 nucleotides line up with TRBD2. This TCR came from a man aged 18 to 30 in good health. Some clones in this sample may be carry-over from other donors' samples. In nucleotides, the CDR3 is TGTGCCAGCAGCCGCGGTAGCGGGTATCCCTACGAGCAGTACTTC. Translating gives CASSRGSGYPYEQYF.